This TCR beta chain was profiled in a study of T-cell memory formation after mild COVID-19 (dated by TCRdb to about 2021). Study-level background: TCR sequence clusters from the two donors were largely donor specific. Longitudinal TCRalpha and TCRbeta repertoire sequencing tracked T-cell clones expanding and contracting after mild COVID-19 in two donors. Two young, previously healthy adult volunteers, one female and one male, were included in the cohort.

These reads were obtained on an Illumina NovaSeq 6000. TCRalpha and TCRbeta cDNA libraries were constructed by 5'RACE with constant-segment primers, with sample barcodes and unique molecular identifiers being introduced. RNA was extracted from every sample with Trizol reagent. Libraries were amplified in two PCR steps, with a second sample barcode and Illumina TruSeq adapters added in the second step. Sequencing of the libraries was done on an Illumina NovaSeq, producing 2 x 150 bp paired-end reads. The paper's data handling went like this. Reads were demultiplexed and collapsed into UMI-guided consensus sequences with migec v1.2.7. With mixcr v2.1.11, UMI consensuses were aligned to TRA and TRB V and J templates and assembled into clonotypes. A clonotype was counted as expanded or contracted only when both edgeR and NoisET called the clonotype significant, with the noise models trained on biological replicates. edgeR calls used a false discovery rate-adjusted p below 0.01 and a log2 fold-change threshold of 1. PCA with hierarchical clustering of max-normalized trajectories of the 1000 most abundant clonotypes was used as exploratory dynamics analysis. Separately sequenced CD4+ and CD8+ repertoires were used to assign a CD4 or CD8 phenotype to each responding clone. TCRdb reanalyzed the raw reads on its own, using fastp at Q25 for trimming and MiXCR for clone calling, and kept in-frame beta chains. Each record represents a unique CDR3 protein, reported with the most common genes and DNA among its rows. TCRdb assigned the V and J calls; the authors' analysis was not used. The sample records 400,000 or so distinct CDR3 sequences, 20% of which are singletons. The ten largest account for about 8.1% of the sample.

V is pared back by 0 bases and J by 4 bases, with 15 bases lying between the germline termini. The CDR3, cysteine through phenylalanine, is 16 amino acids long. CDR3 DNA is the only sequence kept; it has 48 bases, read in frame from the first base. CDR1 and CDR2, looked up from the germline V gene, are LGHNA and YSLEER. Ficoll-Paque density gradient centrifugation was used to isolate PBMCs. Remarks on this clonotype: Its antigen has not been determined. Per-base qualities were not stored, and no clone one base away is much larger.

What the study reported, not specific to this receptor: The second-wave clones that peaked on day 37 were not confirmed to be SARS-CoV-2 specific. Contracting CD4+ clones turned up mainly in the CM and EM memory subsets, whereas EMRA was where CD8+ clones were enriched. Clones that contracted from day 15 to 85 showed balanced CD4/CD8 phenotypes, whereas a second wave of clones that expanded from day 15 to 37 leaned towards CD4+. Some responding clones were found in pre-infection memory, which suggests that pre-existing cross-reactive memory T cells took part in the SARS-CoV-2 response. Only a couple of mild cases were covered by the study, and larger cohorts that include severe cases with pre-infection samples were considered necessary.

This clonotype originated in an adult woman who had mild COVID-19 (a few samples of this study predate the infection). The sample titles of this study are shuffled in the database, so cell type and time point are left out; the donor was told from shared clones. The sample was PBMCs or a T cell subset sorted from them (not recorded which). The chain employs TRBV4-3 and TRBJ1-2, and TRBD1 may be the D gene, going by 6 matching bases. CDR3 reads: CASSQEAGGAGYGYTF. Here is the DNA: TGCGCCAGCAGCCAAGAGGCCGGGGGCGCCGGCTATGGCTACACCTTC.